This T cell receptor beta chain was obtained from a study of cytomegalovirus exposure and HLA in healthy donors. This clone came up once. While unrecorded immune exposures were likely, the donors were nominally healthy when sampled. The PCR used 60 Vbeta and 13 Jbeta primers. The protocol was immunoSEQ multiplex PCR, while the TCRdb copy is restricted to in-frame clones and leaves out a portion. The sample consists of more than 85,000 clones, under 85% of them appearing once. CDR1 is PRHDT and CDR2 is FYEKMQ in the germline V gene (reference sequence). The CDR3 extends over 14 amino acids. V was shortened by 5 bases and J by 3 bases, with 13 bases between the two germline ends.

The chain links TRBV13 to TRBJ1-1, with D maybe TRBD1 (5 bases). Sequencing input: PBMCs. The receptor was isolated from a man aged 25 to 40 in good health and CMV-seropositive. The CDR3 DNA reads as TGTGCCAGCAGCCAGACACGGGGGGACACTGAAGCTTTCTTT. It is translated as CASSQTRGDTEAFF.